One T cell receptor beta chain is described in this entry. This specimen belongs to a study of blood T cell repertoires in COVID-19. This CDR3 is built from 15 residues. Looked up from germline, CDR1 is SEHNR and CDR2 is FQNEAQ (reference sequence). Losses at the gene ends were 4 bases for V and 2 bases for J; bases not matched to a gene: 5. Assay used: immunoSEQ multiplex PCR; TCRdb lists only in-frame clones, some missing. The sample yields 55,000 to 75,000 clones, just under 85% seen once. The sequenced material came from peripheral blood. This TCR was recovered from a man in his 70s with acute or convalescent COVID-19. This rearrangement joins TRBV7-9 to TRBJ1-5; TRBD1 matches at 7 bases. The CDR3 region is CASSSGGSGNQPQHF. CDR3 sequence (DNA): TGTGCCAGCAGCTCAGGGGGGTCCGGCAATCAGCCCCAGCATTTT.